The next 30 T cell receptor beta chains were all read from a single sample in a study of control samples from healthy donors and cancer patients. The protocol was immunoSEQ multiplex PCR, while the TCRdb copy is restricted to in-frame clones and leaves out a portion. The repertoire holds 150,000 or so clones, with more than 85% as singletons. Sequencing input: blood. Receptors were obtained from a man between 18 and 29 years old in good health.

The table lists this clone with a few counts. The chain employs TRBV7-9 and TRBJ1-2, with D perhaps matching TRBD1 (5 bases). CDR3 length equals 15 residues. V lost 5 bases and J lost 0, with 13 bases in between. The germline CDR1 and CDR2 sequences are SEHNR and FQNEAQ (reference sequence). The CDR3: CASSEDSRPNYGYTF. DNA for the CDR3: TGTGCCAGCAGCGAAGACAGTAGACCTAACTATGGCTACACCTTC.

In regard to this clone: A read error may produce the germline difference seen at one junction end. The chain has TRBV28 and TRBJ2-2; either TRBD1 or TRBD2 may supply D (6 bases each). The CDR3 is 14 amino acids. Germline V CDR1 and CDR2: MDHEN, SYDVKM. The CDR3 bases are TGTGCCAGCGGTTTCTGGGGGGCAGGCGGGGAGCTGTTTTTT. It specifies CASGFWGAGGELFF.

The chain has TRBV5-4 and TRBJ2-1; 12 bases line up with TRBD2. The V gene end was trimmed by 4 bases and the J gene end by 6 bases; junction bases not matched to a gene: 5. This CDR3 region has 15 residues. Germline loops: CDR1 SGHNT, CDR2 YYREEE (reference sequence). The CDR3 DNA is TGTGCCAGCAGCGGGGGACTAGCGGGTGGCAATGAGCAGTTCTTC. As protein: CASSGGLAGGNEQFF.

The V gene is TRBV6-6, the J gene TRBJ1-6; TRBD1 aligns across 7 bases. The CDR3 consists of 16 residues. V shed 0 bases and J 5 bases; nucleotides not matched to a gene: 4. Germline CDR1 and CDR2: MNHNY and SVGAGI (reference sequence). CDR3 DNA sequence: TGTGCCAGCAGTTACTCAGGGGGCACCAATAATTCACCCCTCCACTTT. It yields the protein CASSYSGGTNNSPLHF.

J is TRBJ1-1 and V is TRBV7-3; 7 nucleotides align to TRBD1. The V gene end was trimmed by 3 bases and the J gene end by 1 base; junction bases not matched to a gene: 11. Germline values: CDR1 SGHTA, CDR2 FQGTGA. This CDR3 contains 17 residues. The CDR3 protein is CASSLRATGTANTEAFF. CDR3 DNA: TGTGCCAGCAGCTTGAGGGCGACCGGGACAGCGAACACTGAAGCTTTCTTT. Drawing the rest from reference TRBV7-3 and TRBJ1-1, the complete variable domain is GAGVSQTPSNKVTEKGKYVELRCDPISGHTALYWYRQSLGQGPEFLIYFQGTGAADDSGLPNDRFFAVRPEGSVSTLKIQRTERGDSAVYLCASSLRATGTANTEAFFGQGTRLTVV.

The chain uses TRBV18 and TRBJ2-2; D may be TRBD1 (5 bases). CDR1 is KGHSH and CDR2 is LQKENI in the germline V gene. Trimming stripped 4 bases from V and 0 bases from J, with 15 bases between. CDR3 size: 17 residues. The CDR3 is CASSQVIPTANTGELFF. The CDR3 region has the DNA TGTGCCAGCTCACAGGTGATACCGACAGCGAACACCGGGGAGCTGTTTTTT.

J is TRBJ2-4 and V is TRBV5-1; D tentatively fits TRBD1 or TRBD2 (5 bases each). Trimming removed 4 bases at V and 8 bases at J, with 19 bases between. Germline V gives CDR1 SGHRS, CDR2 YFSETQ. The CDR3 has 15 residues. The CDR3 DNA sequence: TGCGCCAGCAGCAGGGACGCCCTACCCGGGGACATTCAGTACTTC. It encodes CASSRDALPGDIQYF. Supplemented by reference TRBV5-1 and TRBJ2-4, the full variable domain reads KAGVTQTPRYLIKTRGQQVTLSCSPISGHRSVSWYQQTPGQGLQFLFEYFSETQRNKGNFPGRFSGRQFSNSRSEMNVSTLELGDSALYLCASSRDALPGDIQYFGAGTRLSVL.

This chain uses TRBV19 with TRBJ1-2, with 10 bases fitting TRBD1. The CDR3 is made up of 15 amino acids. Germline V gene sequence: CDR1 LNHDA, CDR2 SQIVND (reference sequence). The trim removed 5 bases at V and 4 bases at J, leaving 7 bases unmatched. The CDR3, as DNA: TGTGCCAGTAGTGCGGGACAGGGGTTCACCTATGGCTACACCTTC. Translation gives CASSAGQGFTYGYTF.

This CDR3 reads CASSLAAGRYTGELFF. In DNA, the CDR3 is TGTGCCAGCAGCTTGGCGGCAGGACGGTACACCGGGGAGCTGTTTTTT. The genes are TRBV5-6 and TRBJ2-2; D ambiguous. Trimming removed 0 bases from V and 3 bases from J, with 12 bases in between. The CDR3 is 16 amino acids. Per germline, CDR1 SGHDT and CDR2 YYEEEE.

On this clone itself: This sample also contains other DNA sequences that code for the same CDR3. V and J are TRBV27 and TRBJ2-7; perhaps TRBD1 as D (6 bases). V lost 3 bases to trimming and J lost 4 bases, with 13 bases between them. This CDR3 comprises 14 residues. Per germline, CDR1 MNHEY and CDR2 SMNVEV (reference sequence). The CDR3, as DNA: TGTGCCAGCAGTTTCTCGCAGGGGCCATACGAGCAGTACTTC. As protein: CASSFSQGPYEQYF.

For the CDR3, the DNA is TGTGCCACCAGCAGAGAGTGGGCTAGCGGGGGGGTTCCCGCCTACGAGCAGTACTTC. Translating it yields CATSREWASGGVPAYEQYF. This rearrangement joins TRBV15 to TRBJ2-7; 12 nucleotides align to TRBD2. The CDR3 length is 19 residues. With 0 bases clipped from V and 2 bases from J, the junction kept 11 bases outside the gene matches. CDR1 is LNHNV and CDR2 is YYDKDF in the germline V gene (reference sequence).

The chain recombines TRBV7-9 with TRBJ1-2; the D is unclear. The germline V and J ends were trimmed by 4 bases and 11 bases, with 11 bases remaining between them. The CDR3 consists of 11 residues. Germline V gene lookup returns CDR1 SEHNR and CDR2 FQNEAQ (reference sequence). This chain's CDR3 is CASSSSGPYTF. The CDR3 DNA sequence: TGTGCCAGCAGCTCCAGTGGCCCGTACACCTTC.

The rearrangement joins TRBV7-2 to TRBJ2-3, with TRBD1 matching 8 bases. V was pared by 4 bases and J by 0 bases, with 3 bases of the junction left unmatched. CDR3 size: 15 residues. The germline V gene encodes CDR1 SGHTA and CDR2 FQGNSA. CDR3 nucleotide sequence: TGTGCCAGCAGCTCAGACAGGGGTAGCACAGATACGCAGTATTTT. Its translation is CASSSDRGSTDTQYF. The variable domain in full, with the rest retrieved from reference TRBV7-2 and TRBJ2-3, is GAGVSQSPSNKVTEKGKDVELRCDPISGHTALYWYRQSLGQGLEFLIYFQGNSAPDKSGLPSDRFSAERTGGSVSTLTIQRTQQEDSAVYLCASSSDRGSTDTQYFGPGTRLTVL.

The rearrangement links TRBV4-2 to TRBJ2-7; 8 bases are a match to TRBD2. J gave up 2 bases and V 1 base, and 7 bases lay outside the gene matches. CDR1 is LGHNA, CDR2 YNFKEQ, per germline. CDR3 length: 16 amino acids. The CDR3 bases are TGTGCCAGCAGCCAAGCCAGTGGGCGGGGGGCCTACGAGCAGTACTTC. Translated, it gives CASSQASGRGAYEQYF.

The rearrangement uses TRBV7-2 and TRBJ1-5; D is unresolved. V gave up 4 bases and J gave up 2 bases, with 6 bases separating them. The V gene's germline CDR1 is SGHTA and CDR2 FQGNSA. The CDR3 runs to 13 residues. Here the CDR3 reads CASSSQGNQPQHF. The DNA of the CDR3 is TGTGCCAGCAGCTCCCAAGGCAATCAGCCCCAGCATTTT.

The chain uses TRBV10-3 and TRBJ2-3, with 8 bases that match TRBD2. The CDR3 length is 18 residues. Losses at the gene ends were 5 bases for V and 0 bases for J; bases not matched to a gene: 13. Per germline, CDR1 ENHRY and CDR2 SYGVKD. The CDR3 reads CAISNPVRTSRSTDTQYF. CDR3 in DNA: TGTGCCATCAGTAACCCAGTGCGGACTAGCCGAAGCACAGATACGCAGTATTTT.

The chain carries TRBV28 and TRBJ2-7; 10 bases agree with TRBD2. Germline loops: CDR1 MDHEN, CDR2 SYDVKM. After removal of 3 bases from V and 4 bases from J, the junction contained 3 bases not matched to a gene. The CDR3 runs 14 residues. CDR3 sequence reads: CASSFVTSGYEQYF. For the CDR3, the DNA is TGTGCCAGCAGTTTTGTGACTAGCGGGTACGAGCAGTACTTC.

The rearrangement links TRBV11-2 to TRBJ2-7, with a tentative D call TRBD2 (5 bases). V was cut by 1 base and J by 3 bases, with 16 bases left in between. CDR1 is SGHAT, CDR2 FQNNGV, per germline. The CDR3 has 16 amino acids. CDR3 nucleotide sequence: TGTGCCAGCAGCTTAGTTCATTCGACGGGAAACTACGAGCAGTACTTC. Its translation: CASSLVHSTGNYEQYF.

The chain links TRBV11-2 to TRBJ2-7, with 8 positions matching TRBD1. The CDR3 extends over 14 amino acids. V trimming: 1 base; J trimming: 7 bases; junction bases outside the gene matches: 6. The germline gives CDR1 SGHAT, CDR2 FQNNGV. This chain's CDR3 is CASSLGPRGLEQYF. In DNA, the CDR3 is TGTGCCAGCAGCTTAGGACCCAGGGGGCTGGAGCAGTACTTC.

Here the CDR3 DNA reads TGTGCCAGCAGCCAAATTCCCGGGACTAACCAATACGAGCAGTACTTC. It yields the protein CASSQIPGTNQYEQYF. The V and J genes are TRBV9 and TRBJ2-7, with 7 nucleotides matching TRBD2. With V trimmed by 4 bases and J by 4 bases, 14 bases remained unmatched. CDR3 size: 16 residues. Germline loops: CDR1 SGDLS, CDR2 YYNGEE.

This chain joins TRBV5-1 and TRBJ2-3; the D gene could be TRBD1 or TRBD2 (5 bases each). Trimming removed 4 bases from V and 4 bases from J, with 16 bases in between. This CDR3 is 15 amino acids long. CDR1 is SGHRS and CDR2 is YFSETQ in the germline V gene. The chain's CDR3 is CASSLEGSGADTQYF. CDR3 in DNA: TGCGCCAGCAGCCTAGAGGGGTCCGGGGCAGATACGCAGTATTTT.

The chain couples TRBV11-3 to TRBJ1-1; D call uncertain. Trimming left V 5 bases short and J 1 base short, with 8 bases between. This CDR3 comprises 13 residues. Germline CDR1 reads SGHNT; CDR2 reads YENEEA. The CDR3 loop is CASSLRQNTEAFF. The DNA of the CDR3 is TGTGCCAGCAGCCTCCGACAGAACACTGAAGCTTTCTTT. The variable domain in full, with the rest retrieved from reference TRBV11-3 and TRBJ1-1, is EAGVVQSPRYKIIEKKQPVAFWCNPISGHNTLYWYLQNLGQGPELLIRYENEEAVDDSQLPKDRFSAERLKGVDSTLKIQPAELGDSAVYLCASSLRQNTEAFFGQGTRLTVV.

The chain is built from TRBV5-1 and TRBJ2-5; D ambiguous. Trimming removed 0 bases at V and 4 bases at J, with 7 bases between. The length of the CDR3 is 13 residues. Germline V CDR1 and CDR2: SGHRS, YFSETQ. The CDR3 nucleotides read TGCGCCAGCAGCTTGGCGATAGGAGAGACCCAGTACTTC. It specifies CASSLAIGETQYF.

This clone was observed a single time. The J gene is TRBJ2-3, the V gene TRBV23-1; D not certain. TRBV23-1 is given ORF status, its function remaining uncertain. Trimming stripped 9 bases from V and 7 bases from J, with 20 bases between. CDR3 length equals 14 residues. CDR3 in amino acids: CASVAPGPKNTQYF. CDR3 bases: TGCGCCAGTGTCGCACCCGGACCAAAAAATACGCAGTATTTT.

CDR3 sequence reads: CASSLLPLGRQSNEKLFF. As DNA, the CDR3 is TGTGCCAGCAGTCTTCTACCCCTAGGAAGGCAGTCTAATGAAAAACTGTTTTTT. The J gene is TRBJ1-4, the V gene TRBV14; D gene ambiguous. This CDR3 spans 18 amino acids. Germline CDR1 and CDR2: SGHDN and FVKESK. The V gene lost 6 bases and the J gene lost 3 bases, with 23 bases spanning the gap.

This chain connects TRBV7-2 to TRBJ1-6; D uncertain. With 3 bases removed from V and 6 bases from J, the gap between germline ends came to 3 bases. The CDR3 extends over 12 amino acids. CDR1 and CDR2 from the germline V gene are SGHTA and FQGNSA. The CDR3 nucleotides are TGTGCCAGCAGCTTTTCTAATTCACCCCTCCACTTT. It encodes CASSFSNSPLHF.

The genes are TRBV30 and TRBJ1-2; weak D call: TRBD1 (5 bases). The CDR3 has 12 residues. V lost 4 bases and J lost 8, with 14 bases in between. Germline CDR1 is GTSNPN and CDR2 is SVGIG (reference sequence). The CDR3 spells CAWNPGGGGYTF. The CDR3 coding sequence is TGTGCCTGGAACCCTGGGGGAGGAGGCTACACCTTC.

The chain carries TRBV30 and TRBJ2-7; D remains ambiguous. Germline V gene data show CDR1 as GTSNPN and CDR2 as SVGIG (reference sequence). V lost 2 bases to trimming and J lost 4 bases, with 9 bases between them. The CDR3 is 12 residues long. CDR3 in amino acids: CAWSLSWYEQYF. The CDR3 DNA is TGTGCCTGGAGTTTGAGCTGGTACGAGCAGTACTTC.

The chain's CDR3 is CASVLDPGTQNEQFF. CDR3 DNA: TGCGCCAGCGTCTTGGACCCCGGGACACAAAATGAGCAGTTCTTC. The J gene is TRBJ2-1, the V gene TRBV5-1; tentatively, D is TRBD1 (6 bases). CDR1 and CDR2 (germline): SGHRS, YFSETQ. The CDR3 has 15 residues. The ends were cut back, 7 bases at V and 7 bases at J, with 21 bases in the middle.

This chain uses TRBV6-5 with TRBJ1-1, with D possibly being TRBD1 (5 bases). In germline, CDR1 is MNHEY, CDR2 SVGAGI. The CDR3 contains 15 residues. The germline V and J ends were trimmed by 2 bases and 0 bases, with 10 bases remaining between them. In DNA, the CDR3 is TGTGCCAGCAGTTACGAGGGGTCCCTGAACACTGAAGCTTTCTTT. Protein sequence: CASSYEGSLNTEAFF.